Listed here is a single TCR beta chain. The table lists this clone with a few counts. Its target antigen remains unknown. Within one base of it there is no much larger clone, and no base qualities were kept. CDR1 and CDR2 are read off the germline V gene as SGDLS and YYNGEE. The germline V and J ends show losses of 7 bases and 2 bases respectively, and no gene match explains 1 base of the junction. There are 14 amino acids in the CDR3, from cysteine to phenylalanine inclusive. This entry keeps only the CDR3 DNA: 42 bases, framed from base 1. This entry comes from a study of cytomegalovirus exposure and HLA in healthy donors (dated by TCRdb to about 2017). With respect to the entire study: An earlier analysis of under 600 of the donors reported 250 to 300 Gb of sequence data and 117 million unique TCR beta sequences from 150 million to 200 million T cells. An early release that covered more than 550 HLA-typed donors contained approximately 320 gigabases of sequencing data and tens of millions of unique TCR sequences. The genetic ancestry cluster associated with self-reported Caucasian donors included about 84% of the roughly 400 genotyped donors. The study aimed to test whether signatures of past pathogen exposure could be identified by cataloging public T cell receptors. The T cell repertoires of some 670 subjects were profiled by immunosequencing and related to cytomegalovirus serostatus. Besides the first cohort of around 670 subjects, a separate validation cohort made up of 120 different subjects was used. To predict cytomegalovirus infection status, the study brought together high-throughput TCR immunosequencing, statistical association of individual TCRs with disease status, and machine learning. To study patterns of TCR occurrence, a later analysis re-analyzed previously published TCR beta repertoires from just over 650 donors and added high-resolution HLA genotyping. In the later analysis, no new phenotypic data were used to find candidate immune exposures; instead, reliance was placed on TCR beta sequences and their occurrence across donors. To decide whether each TCR beta V gene segment behaved as functional or pseudogenic, an earlier analysis of over 500 of the donors relied on high-throughput TCR beta sequencing. Donor age, sex, ethnicity and CMV serostatus were compiled together with the repertoire data. A later genetic analysis used genome-wide SNP genotypes for about 55% of the 666 donors, treating that subset as a discovery cohort. Every repertoire in the discovery cohort had been generated on one and the same sequencing platform. Class I and class II HLA loci were covered by the typing at four-digit resolution. Typing coverage varied by locus: roughly 620-640 donors for A, B, C, DRB1 and DQB1; roughly 560 for DQA1; around 610 for DPA1; 450 to 480 for DPB1. A handful of DR-DQ haplotypes were handled as single units for association and clustering because linkage in the cohort was strong. Among several hundred genotyped donors of the cohort, an average of approximately 200,000 unique TCR beta nucleotide sequences was sequenced per donor, of which 15% to 20% were non-productive. What the study reported, not specific to this receptor: Some 16 rarely observed V segments, including chromosome 9 orphons, were excluded from the earlier analysis of some 590 of the donors because counts were too low. According to a later genetic analysis, donors in an Asian-associated ancestry cluster had fewer N-insertions in productive TCRs than the approximately 670-donor mean. Correlated functional status among segregating V segments might be attributable to linkage disequilibrium, but an unknown experimental factor could not be ruled out. In a later analysis, some 17,000 TCR beta sequences were associated with specific HLA alleles at a false discovery rate of 0.05. In an earlier analysis of 450 to 750 of the donors, most TCR beta V segments appeared in productive rearrangements about 87% or about 30% of the time, broadly matching IMGT annotations. According to a later analysis, most CMV-associated TCR beta chains appeared to be HLA-restricted, and the HLA associations seemed to be driven largely by CMV exposure. A later analysis reported that several top co-occurrence clusters appeared linked to parvovirus B19, influenza, CMV and Epstein-Barr virus. The sequencing pipeline was judged likely to have produced a cluster of highly shared sequence variants as a technical artifact. A further reported finding was that TCR beta sequences accurately predicted the HLA-A and HLA-B alleles for most subjects in the first cohort. A total of roughly 160 TCR beta chains were listed by the study as associated with cytomegalovirus. In vitro tests confirmed that a few of the cytomegalovirus-associated TCR beta chains recognize cytomegalovirus antigens. An association between a missense DCLRE1C variant and V-gene and J-gene trimming of TCR beta chains was found in a later genetic analysis and replicated in an independent cohort. Because HLA typing was missing for some donors at each locus, association tests included only the typed subset. Roughly uniform sequencing depth across donors was assumed in presence/absence analyses, although this assumption may not hold. In this cohort, only TCR beta chains were sequenced, and detectable features were limited by the absence of alpha or paired-chain data. In a later analysis, the rate of TCR association differed among HLA loci, with DRB1 alleles having the most associated TCRs and HLA-C alleles having the fewest. In both the original and validation cohorts, the classifier was reported to diagnose cytomegalovirus status with high specificity and sensitivity. In a later analysis, HLA-associated TCR beta chains showed more clonal expansion and lower generation probabilities than non-associated chains that were equally common. Immune exposure information for the cohort was limited to CMV serostatus. According to the authors, the approach could potentially be generalized to other disease states and immunological phenotypes. When HLA alleles, especially DR and DQ, strongly co-occurred, TCR associations were difficult to assign to individual alleles. Most TCR sequences were seen in very few donors, while some public TCRs were found in many individuals. Some IMGT-functional V segments, including TRBV6-2 and TRBV6-3, could not be distinguished by the 87-base-pair reads and were therefore excluded.

Preparation of the library involved the immunoSEQ multiplex PCR assay. For the multiplex PCR, a mixture combining 60 forward primers for TCR Vbeta segments and 13 reverse primers for TCR Jbeta segments was used. A multiplex PCR assay on genomic DNA amplified the CDR3 region of rearranged TCR beta genes. The amplified TCR beta libraries were sequenced on the Illumina HiSeq System as 87-base-pair reads. The study's processing was this. A later analysis tallied around 80 million unique TCR beta chains across the 600 to 700 repertoires, and approximately 12 million of those chains were shared by two or more donors. Raw reads were error-corrected and collapsed into unique sequences by a nearest-neighbor algorithm in which closely related sequences were merged to remove PCR and sequencing errors. V, D and J gene segments were assigned by aligning CDR3 sequences to IMGT reference sequences. For a sequence to be retained, at least a six-nucleotide match to both a V gene segment and a J gene segment was required. Rearrangements were classified as productive when the CDR3 lacked stop codons and remained in frame with V and J, and all other rearrangements were classified as non-productive. CDR3 was defined according to IMGT convention as the region running from the second conserved V-encoded cysteine to the conserved J-encoded phenylalanine. The earlier analysis of roughly 590 of the donors excluded any sequence lacking an unambiguous match to a single V gene segment. An earlier analysis of 500 to 700 of the donors classified V segments as functional when productive rearrangements were above 56.7% and as segregating when the standard deviation between donors was above 5%. A statistical classification framework was built to diagnose cytomegalovirus status from the catalog of TCR beta chain sequences. In a later analysis, V and J genes were assigned by comparing TCR nucleotide sequences against IMGT/GENE-DB human TR gene sequences. A later analysis assigned CDR3 sequences and most-parsimonious VDJ recombination scenarios with the TCRdist pipeline. A later analysis defined each TCR beta chain by its CDR3 amino acid sequence plus V-gene family, and excluded reads lacking a unique V-gene family. In a later analysis, around 650 highly shared, low-generation-probability nucleotide sequences were removed to address suspected cross-contamination and a sequencing artifact. In a later analysis, a clonal expansion index was calculated for each public chain from normalized within-repertoire ranks of inferred template counts. Generation probabilities in a later analysis came from a VDJ recombination model fitted to out-of-frame rearrangements, and those results were checked against IGoR. In a later analysis, TCR-TCR, TCR-HLA and TCR-CMV co-occurrence was scored with hypergeometric tests, and a repertoire-size bias correction was applied to TCR pairs. In a later analysis, false discovery rates were estimated by permuting HLA or CMV assignments 20 times. In a later analysis, co-occurring TCRs were grouped using DBSCAN, and TCRdist sequence similarity was added for clustering within HLA-allele-positive subsets. Repertoires with fewer than 30,000 or more than 120,000 public chains, plus five repertoires with anomalous nucleotide sharing, were excluded from co-occurrence clustering. TCRdb stores this immuneACCESS table with in-frame sequences only. Part of the clones is absent; in the studies checked, under half of the shortfall reflects unresolved V genes, and no reason is known for the rest. Clone size and V and J calls were adopted from that table, with D and trimming inferred from the DNA. This sample is represented by 130,000 or so clones; just over 65% of them were singletons. Over 1.5% of the sample is in the top ten clones.

The cohort consisted of 600 or so healthy bone marrow donors. At the time of sampling, all cohort members were nominally healthy, though unrecorded immune exposures were likely present. The donor was CMV seronegative and was included in the group of about 400 seronegative cohort members. Each donor provided a peripheral blood sample, and peripheral blood mononuclear cells were used for TCR beta sequencing. The Qiagen DNeasy Blood Extraction Kit was used to extract genomic DNA from the blood cell samples. Sequences were obtained from PBMCs. The sequence derives from a man between 18 and 29 years old in good health and CMV-seronegative. The V and J genes are TRBV9 and TRBJ2-2, with 11 middle bases fitting TRBD1. CDR3 region: CASGQGANTGELFF. The bases read TGTGCCAGCGGACAGGGGGCAAACACCGGGGAGCTGTTTTTT. Supplemented by the reference TRBV9 and TRBJ2-2 proteins around the CDR3, the complete variable domain is DSGVTQTPKHLITATGQRVTLRCSPRSGDLSVYWYQQSLDQGLQFLIQYYNGEERAKGNILERFSAQQFPDLHSELNLSSLELGDSALYFCASGQGANTGELFFGEGSRLTVL.